This TCR beta chain was recovered during a study of STAT3 mutations in large granular lymphocyte leukemia. Study results and caveats: Every T-cell large granular lymphocyte leukemia patient had at least one immunodominant TCR beta clonotype. TCR clonotype switching after therapy occurred in about 35% of the 18 patients.

Assay: immunoSEQ multiplex PCR; the TCRdb copy retains only in-frame clones and omits some. In the table there are around 8,000 clones, roughly nine tenths of which are singletons. Turning to this clone: The antigen is not known.

The sequenced sample was peripheral blood mononuclear cells. The sequence came from a man aged 50 to 59 with T-cell large granular lymphocyte leukemia. Some clones in this sample may be carry-over from other donors' samples.

In nucleotides, the CDR3 is TGTGCCAGCAGCTTGGTGAGGACTAGACAAGAGACCCAGTACTTC. Amino acid sequence: CASSLVRTRQETQYF. The chain joins TRBV7-9 to TRBJ2-5, with 7 bases identical to TRBD2. Germline CDR1 reads SEHNR; CDR2 reads FQNEAQ (reference sequence). The ends lost 3 bases at V and 2 bases at J; junction bases unmatched: 6. The CDR3 consists of 15 residues.